The T cell receptor (beta chain) described here comes from a study of blood T cell repertoires in COVID-19. On the study more broadly: Cohort 3 recovered donors had two negative PCRs, clearance, or symptom resolution.

CDR3 length: 15 amino acids. CDR1 is MNHEY and CDR2 is SMNVEV in the germline V gene (reference sequence). J gave up 1 base and V 5 bases, and 8 bases lay outside the gene matches. TCRdb's table, derived via immunoSEQ multiplex PCR, lists solely in-frame clones and lacks some. The table has a few hundred thousand clones, 85% to 90% seen once. Participants, roughly 18 to 89 years old, spanned under 30 US areas. This rearrangement joins TRBV27 to TRBJ2-7; TRBD1 matches at 7 bases. Sequencing used PBMCs or T cells enriched from blood (not recorded which). This TCR was recovered from a woman aged 55-75 years in a cohort exposed to, infected with or recovered from COVID-19 (not recorded which). CDR3 in DNA: TGTGCCAGCAGTCTACGGACAGGCTTTTCCTACGAGCAGTACTTC. This sequence encodes CASSLRTGFSYEQYF.